The 14 T cell receptor beta chains below come from one sample, sequenced in a study of tumor-infiltrating lymphocytes in primary liver carcinoma (dated by TCRdb to about 2017). These reads were obtained on an Illumina HiSeq 2500. TCRbeta-specific cDNA was reverse-transcribed from around 500 ng total RNA using a constant-region primer and ProtoScript II reverse transcriptase. Construction of the TCRbeta libraries relied on three nested rounds of multiplex PCR, following a slightly modified ARM-PCR procedure. The first two PCR rounds used multiplex TRBV1-TRBV30 forward primers with a Cbeta reverse primer, each for approximately 11 cycles. The public reads were reprocessed in TCRdb via fastp at Q25 and MiXCR, keeping in-frame beta chains. Each CDR3 protein gets just one entry, which takes the most common genes and DNA from the rows behind it. The sample profile shows roughly 32,000 distinct CDR3 sequences; 76% of them were found once. In total, the top ten clones hold 36% of the sample.

Without any cell sorting, total RNA and DNA were co-extracted from approximately 22-30 mg of bulk tissue using the AllPrep DNA/RNA mini kit. Sequencing was performed on liver tumor tissue from sampling region 5. Taken with the paper, the label for cell subset or site translates to: tumor region T5, tumor centre. Every receptor here comes from a man in his forties or fifties with primary liver carcinoma and hepatitis B virus infection.

Remarks on this clonotype: A read error may account for a junction end that differs from germline. The chain employs TRBV7-9 and TRBJ2-1, with 9 bases fitting TRBD2. The germline V gene has CDR1 SEHNR and CDR2 FQNEAQ (reference sequence). The CDR3 has 17 residues. The CDR3 loop reads CAGSLDRTSAGHNEQFF. For the CDR3, the DNA is TGTGCCGGCAGCTTAGACAGGACTAGCGCAGGTCACAATGAGCAGTTCTTT.

This chain connects TRBV11-2 to TRBJ2-7; D unclear. The CDR3 length is 11 residues. Germline values: CDR1 SGHAT, CDR2 FQNNGV. The CDR3 region is CDGSPAYEQYF. The CDR3 coding sequence is TGTGACGGCAGCCCAGCATACGAGCAGTACTTC. The whole variable domain, filled in from reference TRBV11-2 and TRBJ2-7, reads EAGVAQSPRYKIIEKRQSVAFWCNPISGHATLYWYQQILGQGPKLLIQFQNNGVVDDSQLPKDRFSAERLKGVDSTLKIQPAKLEDSAVYLCDGSPAYEQYFGPGTRLTVT.

Turning to this clonotype: Germline and junction disagree at one end, which may indicate a read error. This rearrangement joins TRBV12-3 or TRBV12-4 to TRBJ2-5; 7 nucleotides line up with TRBD2. This CDR3 has 13 residues. The CDR3 protein is CVSSLTVGGTQYF. For the CDR3, the DNA is TGTGTCAGCAGTTTAACGGTCGGGGGGACCCAGTATTTC.

Concerning this clonotype: One end of the junction varies from germline; a read error may be responsible. The chain joins TRBV7-8 to TRBJ2-7; the D is unclear. CDR1 is SGHVS and CDR2 is FQNEAQ in the germline V gene. The CDR3 contains 12 residues. DNA for the CDR3: TGTGCCAGAAGCTCCTCCTCCTACGAGCAGTATTTC. It yields the protein CARSSSSYEQYF.

This clonotype was observed many times. The rearrangement joins TRBV28 to TRBJ1-2; D remains ambiguous. The CDR3 extends over 14 amino acids. Germline V lookup: CDR1 MDHEN, CDR2 SYDVKM. Trimming took off 2 bases at V and 4 bases at J, with 11 bases between the two ends. CDR3: CASSLVANGYGYTF. The CDR3 DNA is TGTGCCAGCAGTTTAGTGGCAAACGGCTATGGCTACACCTTC.

For this clonotype: This likely comes from a read error, as the CDR3 has no conserved phenylalanine or tryptophan at its end. The chain recombines TRBV10-3 with TRBJ2-5, with D hard to call. The CDR3 is 14 residues long. The V gene's germline CDR1 is ENHRY and CDR2 SYGVKD. Written as DNA, the CDR3 is TGTGCCACCAGTGAACGGGCAGTCCAAGAGACCCAGTACCTC. The encoded protein is CATSERAVQETQYL.

V and J are TRBV7-9 and TRBJ2-2; D not certain. Germline V lookup: CDR1 SEHNR, CDR2 FQNEAQ (reference sequence). The CDR3 has 12 residues. The CDR3 reads CVNRSNTGELFF. The DNA for the CDR3 is TGTGTCAACAGATCGAACACCGGGGAGCTGTTTTTT.

Concerning this clonotype itself: The junction departs from the called germline gene at one end, perhaps through a read error. The rearrangement joins TRBV6-2 or TRBV6-3 to TRBJ2-1, with a tentative D call TRBD1 (6 bases). The CDR3 totals 15 residues. Germline V gene lookup returns CDR1 MNHEY and CDR2 SVGEGT. Written as DNA, the CDR3 is TGTGCCAGCAGGTCCGGACAGTGGGCAAGGAGTGAGCAGTTATTC. It codes for CASRSGQWARSEQLF.

The table lists this clonotype with a few counts. A read error may account for a junction end that differs from germline. This chain joins TRBV11-2 and TRBJ2-3; 7 bases map to TRBD1. The CDR3 length is 15 residues. Per the germline V gene, CDR1 is SGHAT and CDR2 is FQNNGV. The CDR3 nucleotides are TGTGCCAGCAGCATATTACAGGGGAGCGCAGATACGCAATATTTT. It specifies CASSILQGSADTQYF.

The rearrangement joins TRBV19 to TRBJ2-1, with 13 bases fitting TRBD2. Trimming removed 5 bases from V and 9 bases from J; junction bases left unmatched: 10. From germline, CDR1 is LNHDA and CDR2 SQIVND (reference sequence). The CDR3 covers 16 residues. DNA for the CDR3: TGTGCCAGTAGTCCTAGCCGACTAGCGGGAGGACTTGAGCAGTTCTTC. Translating gives CASSPSRLAGGLEQFF.

Note on this clonotype: This could be a read error, since a much larger clone is one nucleotide away. This sequence joins TRBV28 and TRBJ2-7; tentatively, D is TRBD2 (7 bases). This CDR3 region has 17 residues. The germline gives CDR1 MDHEN, CDR2 SYDVKM. In nucleotides, the CDR3 is TGTGCCAGCAGTCCCCCTGTAGGGGGAGGGCCCTCCAACGAGCAGTACTTC. Translation: CASSPPVGGGPSNEQYF.

This sequence joins TRBV6-6 and TRBJ2-5; D may correspond to TRBD1 or TRBD2 (5 bases each). The CDR3 has 16 amino acids. V lost 0 bases and J 2 bases, leaving 13 bases between the germline ends. From germline, CDR1 is MNHNY and CDR2 SVGAGI (reference sequence). The CDR3 coding sequence is TGTGCCAGCAGTTACTCGGGGGTTTTTGTTCAAGAGACCCAGTACTTC. It specifies CASSYSGVFVQETQYF.

This clonotype was detected many times. A read error may be the cause here, since a much bigger clone is one base away. The chain links TRBV4-1 to TRBJ1-4, with a tentative D call TRBD1 (5 bases). There are 14 residues in the CDR3. Germline V gene lookup returns CDR1 MGHRA and CDR2 YSYEKL. The CDR3 reads CASSQGDSTEKLVF. CDR3 DNA sequence: TGCGCCAGCAGCCAGGGTGACAGTACCGAAAAACTGGTTTTT.

There are a few counts of this clonotype. The rearrangement links TRBV28 to TRBJ2-1, with 9 nucleotides matching TRBD1. Germline V gives CDR1 MDHEN, CDR2 SYDVKM. Unmatched junction bases numbered 1, after V lost 4 bases and J lost 9 bases. The CDR3 sequence is 12 residues long. The CDR3 sequence: CASSSQGAEQFF. CDR3 bases: TGTGCCAGCAGTTCACAGGGGGCTGAGCAGTTCTTC.